Detailed here is one TCR beta chain. Its antigen is unknown. The PCR had 60 Vbeta and 13 Jbeta primers. The protocol was immunoSEQ multiplex PCR, while the TCRdb copy is restricted to in-frame clones and leaves out a portion. The data show 95,000 to 150,000 clones, about four fifths seen once. J was trimmed by 2 bases and V by 4 bases; bases with no gene match: 6. The V gene's germline CDR1 is SEHNR and CDR2 FQNEAQ (reference sequence). The CDR3 covers 15 residues. This specimen belongs to a study of cytomegalovirus exposure and HLA in healthy donors. Study results and limitations: A later analysis showed TCR association rates differing by HLA locus, peaking at DRB1 and lowest at HLA-C. Immune exposure information comprised only CMV serostatus. The productive fraction for most TCR beta V segments was about 87% or about 30% in an earlier analysis. The authors listed 150 to 200 TCR beta chains as cytomegalovirus-associated.

The sequence derives from a woman aged 40 to 49 in good health and CMV-seropositive. The specimen sequenced was PBMCs. This sequence joins TRBV7-9 and TRBJ2-7; 9 nucleotides match TRBD2. The CDR3 DNA is TGTGCCAGCAGCTCCGAGCGGGAGGATCCCTACGAGCAGTACTTC. This encodes CASSSEREDPYEQYF.